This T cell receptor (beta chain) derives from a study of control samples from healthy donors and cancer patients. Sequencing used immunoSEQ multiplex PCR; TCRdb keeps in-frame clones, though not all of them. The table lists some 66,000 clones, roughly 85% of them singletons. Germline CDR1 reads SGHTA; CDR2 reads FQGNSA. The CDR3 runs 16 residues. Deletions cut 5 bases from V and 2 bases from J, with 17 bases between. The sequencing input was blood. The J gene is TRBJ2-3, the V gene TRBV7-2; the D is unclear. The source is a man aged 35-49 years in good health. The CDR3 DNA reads TGTGCCAGCAGCCCAAACCGGGCGGTTAACACAGATACGCAGTATTTT. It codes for CASSPNRAVNTDTQYF.